This paragraph covers one T cell receptor beta chain sequence. The data are from a study of T cells expressing NK-cell markers. Study overall: The study drew TCR beta repertoires from sorted CD3+CD56+NKG2C+, CD3+CD56+NKG2C- and CD3+CD56-NKG2C+ T cells.

CDR1 is MDHEN and CDR2 is SYDVKM in the germline V gene. CDR3 length: 15 amino acids. TCRdb re-called the 5' RACE reads, yielding one record per CDR3 amino acid sequence without DNA. Recorded for this sample: roughly 120,000 distinct CDR3 sequences. The chain has TRBV28 and TRBJ2-7; TCRdb outputs TRBD2, but without DNA this stays unchecked. Specimen: blood T cells: a sorted CD56 or NKG2C T cell subset, CD4+ or CD8+ T cells, or bulk PBMC T cells (not recorded which). The receptor was isolated from a woman aged 18 to 75 in good health. The CDR3 spells CASNLPGTSIYEQYF.